This T cell receptor beta chain originates from a study of regulatory T cells in long-lasting Graves disease. This CDR3 contains 11 residues. Germline CDR1 SEHNR, CDR2 FQNEAQ (reference sequence). Trimming left V 6 bases short and J 3 bases short, with 5 bases between. Time point: persistent/refractory GD, antithyroid drugs over 5 years with positive TRAb. Construction of the TCR library relied on RNA isolated from PBMCs. Researchers made TCR beta libraries by using iRepertoire HTBI primers and running Arm-PCR on CDR3 regions. Per the authors' pipeline: Looking across samples, the authors found some 60 TRBV and some 15 TRBJ segments. From the multiplex PCR reads, TCRdb called clonotypes with MiXCR, one entry per CDR3 protein. TCRdb assigned the V and J calls; the authors' analysis was not used. In the table there are 350,000 to 450,000 distinct CDR3 sequences, around 20% of which are singletons. This clonotype was seen at least ten times.

The sequenced sample was peripheral blood mononuclear cells (PBMCs), obtained when the disease was refractory, from a patient treated with antithyroid drugs. J is TRBJ1-1 and V is TRBV7-9, with D unclear. This TCR was sampled from a female donor with Graves disease. The CDR3: CASSSDTEAFF. The CDR3 DNA is TGTGCCAGCAGTTCAGACACTGAAGCTTTCTTT.